This T cell receptor beta chain was documented in a study of CD4 and CD8 cells across lung adenocarcinoma regions. The patients had localized lung adenocarcinoma, a non-small cell subtype. TCRdb itself ran the PCR reads through MiXCR, one entry per CDR3 protein. The sample lists around 16,000 distinct CDR3 sequences, around 55% occurring once. The specimen sequenced was CD8+ T cells from the center of a lung tumor. The clonotype was recovered from a female donor with lung adenocarcinoma. The CD4 and CD8 labels of this study may be unreliable.

The CDR3 region is CASSFGGEGEETQYF. The DNA of the CDR3 is TGTGCCAGCAGTTTTGGCGGGGAGGGCGAGGAGACCCAGTACTTC. This chain connects TRBV28 to TRBJ2-5; TRBD2 agrees at 7 bases. CDR3 length: 15 residues. Germline values: CDR1 MDHEN, CDR2 SYDVKM. After removal of 3 bases from V and 5 bases from J, the junction contained 9 bases not matched to a gene.